This T cell receptor beta chain was found in a study of OX40 agonist ivuxolimab in advanced cancers. The repertoire was sequenced with immunoSEQ multiplex PCR; TCRdb's copy has only in-frame clones and lacks some. This table holds under 80,000 clones, 82% found once. This clone was recorded once. Deletions cut 0 bases from V and 1 base from J, with 7 bases between. The CDR3 runs 14 residues. Germline V gene lookup returns CDR1 SGHKS and CDR2 YYEKEE (reference sequence). The chain is built from TRBV5-5 and TRBJ2-5, with no clear D. The sample here was CD4+ or CD8+ T cells sorted from blood, taken in a trial of the OX40 agonist ivuxolimab. The clonotype was recovered from an adult with an advanced solid tumor such as melanoma, head and neck, liver or kidney cancer. CDR3 in DNA: TGTGCCAGCAGCTTGGGCCCAAGCCAAGAGACCCAGTACTTC. It encodes CASSLGPSQETQYF. The entire variable domain, with the rest obtained from reference TRBV5-5 and TRBJ2-5, is as follows: DAGVTQSPTHLIKTRGQQVTLRCSPISGHKSVSWYQQVLGQGPQFIFQYYEKEERGRGNFPDRFSARQFPNYSSELNVNALLLGDSALYLCASSLGPSQETQYFGPGTRLLVL.